The present T cell receptor beta chain was sequenced within a study of blood T cell repertoires in COVID-19. Background on the study: T cells, B-cell-depleted T cells, or PBMCs provided the cDNA or gDNA that served as material.

Profiled with immunoSEQ multiplex PCR; TCRdb holds only in-frame clones, not every one. The profile shows around 300,000 clones, 90% of them singletons. The CDR3 has 12 amino acids. V lost 4 bases and J 10 bases, leaving 13 bases between the germline ends. The clonotype comes from a woman aged 25 to 39 with COVID-19, enrolled during active disease. The chain is built from TRBV12-3 or TRBV12-4 and TRBJ1-1, with a weak D call TRBD1 (5 bases). The sequencing input was peripheral blood. CDR3 sequence reads: CASSSRVMVAFF. CDR3 nucleotides: TGTGCCAGCAGTTCCAGGGTAATGGTAGCTTTCTTT.